The rows below give T cell receptor beta chains drawn from one sample of a study of T cells in Graves' hyperthyroidism and ophthalmopathy. TCRdb ran MiXCR on the multiplex PCR reads and lists one entry per CDR3 protein. The sample holds about 590,000 distinct CDR3 sequences; 12% to 15% are singletons and the top ten take more than 6%. The sequencing input was blood. These receptors were obtained from a young woman with Graves' ophthalmopathy. CDR3s include the opening cysteine and the closing phenylalanine or tryptophan. The D gene is left open where the match is weak. Clone size is given for some rows only: seen once, a few or many times, or a class if the clone is expanded.

J gene | V gene | D gene | clone size | CDR3 protein | CDR3 DNA
TRBJ2-5 | TRBV11-2 | TRBD2 | NA | CASSWAGGGSGETQYF | TGTGCCAGCAGCTGGGCGGGAGGAGGATCGGGAGAGACCCAGTACTTC
TRBJ2-5 | TRBV9 | TRBD1 | many | CASSRPLTGGQETQYF | TGTGCCAGCAGCCGCCCTTTGACAGGGGGACAAGAGACCCAGTACTTC
TRBJ2-3 | TRBV2 | NA | NA | CATYGRGQSTDTQYF | TGTGCCACATACGGGCGGGGGCAGAGCACAGATACGCAGTATTTT
TRBJ1-1 | TRBV9 | NA | many | CASSADDSWNTEAFF | TGTGCCAGCAGCGCTGACGATTCTTGGAACACTGAAGCTTTCTTT
TRBJ1-5 | TRBV12-3/TRBV12-4 | TRBD1 | few | CASSSRGQGGNQPQHF | TGTGCCAGCAGTTCCCGTGGACAGGGAGGCAATCAGCCCCAGCATTTT
TRBJ2-3 | TRBV3-1 | NA | many | CASSQDFEGGTDTQYF | TGTGCCAGCAGCCAAGATTTCGAGGGTGGCACAGATACGCAGTATTTT
TRBJ1-1 | TRBV30 | NA | many | CALSGAMNTEAFF | TGTGCATTGTCGGGCGCCATGAACACTGAAGCTTTCTTT
TRBJ1-1 | TRBV5-1 | NA | NA | CASSSLLGLGNTEAFF | TGCGCCAGCAGCTCCCTCTTAGGGCTTGGGAACACTGAAGCTTTCTTT
TRBJ2-1 | TRBV24-1 | NA | many | CATTPNAYNEQFF | TGTGCCACCACACCTAATGCTTACAATGAGCAGTTCTTC
TRBJ2-5 | TRBV4-1 | TRBD2 | NA | CASSQPTSGSRETQYF | TGCGCCAGCAGCCAACCAACTAGCGGGAGCAGAGAGACCCAGTACTTC
TRBJ2-7 | TRBV27 | NA | few | CASSLWGPGPYEQYF | TGTGCCAGCAGTTTATGGGGACCCGGGCCCTACGAGCAGTACTTC
TRBJ2-5 | TRBV2 | NA | many | CASREQGETQYF | TGTGCCAGCAGGGAACAGGGAGAGACCCAGTACTTC
TRBJ1-1 | TRBV19 | TRBD1 | NA | CASSKQGAEAFF | TGTGCCAGTAGTAAACAGGGGGCTGAAGCTTTCTTT
TRBJ2-1 | TRBV30 | TRBD1 | many | CAWGPGTGGYNEQFF | TGTGCCTGGGGTCCTGGGACAGGGGGATACAATGAGCAGTTCTTC
TRBJ2-7 | TRBV5-4 | TRBD1 | NA | CASSSRTGGLREQYF | TGTGCCAGCAGCTCCAGGACAGGGGGCTTACGGGAGCAGTACTTC
TRBJ2-2 | TRBV27 | TRBD2 | few | CASSLARERSGELFF | TGTGCCAGCAGTTTAGCGCGGGAGAGGTCCGGGGAGCTGTTTTTT
TRBJ2-7 | TRBV7-2 | TRBD2 | many | CASNFIAGAGYEQYF | TGTGCCAGCAACTTCATAGCGGGAGCTGGCTACGAGCAGTACTTC
TRBJ1-4 | TRBV20-1 | NA | few | CSARDSGQTNEKLFF | TGCAGTGCTAGAGATTCAGGACAGACCAATGAAAAACTGTTTTTT
TRBJ2-1 | TRBV13 | TRBD1 | many | CASSLDRNSYNEQFF | TGTGCCAGCAGCCTGGACAGGAATTCCTACAATGAGCAGTTCTTC
TRBJ2-2 | TRBV19 | TRBD2 | once | CASSPLAGGLGELFF | TGTGCCAGTAGTCCGCTAGCGGGAGGCTTGGGGGAGCTGTTTTTT
TRBJ1-2 | TRBV19 | NA | NA | CASSIVKGNGYGYTF | TGTGCCAGTAGTATAGTCAAAGGTAACGGCTATGGCTACACCTTC
TRBJ2-5 | TRBV28 | NA | many | CASEGKGEWKTQYF | TGTGCCAGCGAAGGCAAGGGTGAGTGGAAGACCCAGTACTTC
TRBJ1-2 | TRBV3-1 | NA | many | CASSQAPGTYGYTF | TGTGCCAGCAGCCAAGCCCCAGGGACCTATGGCTACACCTTC
TRBJ1-1 | TRBV11-2 | TRBD1 | many | CASKKSQGAGAFF | TGTGCCAGCAAGAAAAGCCAGGGGGCAGGGGCTTTCTTT
TRBJ1-4 | TRBV28 | NA | many | CASSARGGKHEKLFF | TGTGCCAGCAGTGCCCGGGGGGGGAAGCATGAAAAACTGTTTTTT
TRBJ2-3 | TRBV29-1 | NA | few | CSVEDVRGMGTDTQYF | TGCAGCGTTGAAGATGTTCGAGGGATGGGCACAGATACGCAGTATTTT
TRBJ2-5 | TRBV12-3/TRBV12-4 | NA | few | CASSLRIQETQYF | TGTGCCAGCAGTTTAAGGATCCAAGAGACCCAGTACTTC
TRBJ2-7 | TRBV4-3 | TRBD1 | few | CASSPGIRDSIHEQYF | TGCGCCAGCAGCCCCGGGATTCGGGACAGTATACACGAGCAGTACTTC
TRBJ1-3 | TRBV10-3 | NA | few | CAISEGSGNTVYF | TGTGCCATCAGTGAGGGCTCTGGAAACACCGTATATTTT
TRBJ2-3 | TRBV19 | TRBD1 | NA | CASSDRGYTSTDTQYF | TGTGCCAGTAGTGACAGGGGGTATACTAGCACAGATACGCAGTATTTT
TRBJ2-7 | TRBV6-1 | NA | many | CALKGNSYEQYF | TGTGCCCTAAAAGGCAACTCCTACGAGCAGTACTTC
TRBJ1-5 | TRBV19 | NA | few | CASSEGFKQPQHF | TGTGCCAGTAGCGAGGGATTTAAACAGCCCCAGCATTTT
TRBJ2-1 | TRBV6-5 | NA | few | CASSYGGNEQFF | TGTGCCAGCAGTTACGGTGGGAATGAGCAGTTCTTC
TRBJ2-2 | TRBV20-1 | TRBD2 | NA | CSARDLGLAEGAGELFF | TGCAGTGCTAGAGATCTGGGACTAGCGGAGGGGGCCGGGGAGCTGTTTTTT
TRBJ2-1 | TRBV20-1 | NA | many | CSARVSSPNEQFF | TGCAGTGCTAGAGTTTCGAGTCCCAATGAGCAGTTCTTC
TRBJ2-1 | TRBV12-5 | NA | many | CASGLWAGPQQFF | TGTGCTAGCGGTTTGTGGGCAGGGCCTCAGCAGTTCTTC
TRBJ2-7 | TRBV27 | NA | many | CASSLSPGYPYEQYF | TGTGCCAGCAGTTTATCCCCAGGGTACCCCTACGAGCAGTACTTC